The TCR beta chain described here comes from a study of blood T cell repertoires in COVID-19. Study details: From the United States, Italy and Spain came samples of acute and convalescent COVID-19. PBMCs, B-cell-depleted T cells, or T cells were the source of the cDNA or gDNA that made up the material.

Using immunoSEQ multiplex PCR, the repertoire was profiled, and TCRdb retains in-frame clones only, with some absent. This repertoire shows roughly 40,000 clones, around 83% found once; its top ten account for 35% to 45%. The V and J ends lost 0 bases and 7 bases, in that order; junction bases with no gene match: 9. The CDR3 loop spans 18 amino acids. Germline V lookup: CDR1 LGHNA, CDR2 YNFKEQ. The gene calls are TRBV4-2 and TRBJ2-1; 13 bases match TRBD2. The receptor's source is a woman older than 75 with active or convalescent COVID-19. Input material: peripheral blood. The CDR3, as DNA: TGTGCCAGCAGCCAAGATAAACTAGCGGGAGGGCCGGAGAATGAGCAGTTCTTC. Protein: CASSQDKLAGGPENEQFF.